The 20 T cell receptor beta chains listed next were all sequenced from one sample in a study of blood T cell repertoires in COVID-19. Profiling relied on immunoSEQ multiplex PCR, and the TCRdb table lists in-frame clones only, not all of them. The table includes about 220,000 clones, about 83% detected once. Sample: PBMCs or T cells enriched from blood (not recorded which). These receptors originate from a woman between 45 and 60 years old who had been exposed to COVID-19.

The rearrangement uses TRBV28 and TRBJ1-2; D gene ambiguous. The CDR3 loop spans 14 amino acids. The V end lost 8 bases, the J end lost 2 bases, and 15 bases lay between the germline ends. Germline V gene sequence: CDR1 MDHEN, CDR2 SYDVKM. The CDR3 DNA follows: TGTGCCAGCGAGTACCGGGGAGGCAACTATGGCTACACCTTC. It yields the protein CASEYRGGNYGYTF.

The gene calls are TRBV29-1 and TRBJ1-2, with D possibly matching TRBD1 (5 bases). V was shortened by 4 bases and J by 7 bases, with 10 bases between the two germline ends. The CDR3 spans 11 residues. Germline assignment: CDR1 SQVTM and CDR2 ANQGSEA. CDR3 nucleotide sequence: TGCAGCGTTGCCACCGGGGGTGGCTACACCTTC. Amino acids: CSVATGGGYTF.

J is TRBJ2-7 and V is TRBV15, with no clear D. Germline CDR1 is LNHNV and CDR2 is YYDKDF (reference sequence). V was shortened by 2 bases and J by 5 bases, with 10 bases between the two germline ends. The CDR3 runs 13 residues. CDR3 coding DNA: TGTGCCACCAGCAGACGAGAGAGGCACGAGCAGTACTTC. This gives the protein CATSRRERHEQYF.

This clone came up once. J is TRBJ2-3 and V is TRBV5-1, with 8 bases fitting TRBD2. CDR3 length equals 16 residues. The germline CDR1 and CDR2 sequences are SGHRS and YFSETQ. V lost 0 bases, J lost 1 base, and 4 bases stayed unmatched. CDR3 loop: CASSLEGSGGTDTQYF. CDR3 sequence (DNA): TGCGCCAGCAGCTTGGAAGGTAGCGGGGGCACAGATACGCAGTATTTT.

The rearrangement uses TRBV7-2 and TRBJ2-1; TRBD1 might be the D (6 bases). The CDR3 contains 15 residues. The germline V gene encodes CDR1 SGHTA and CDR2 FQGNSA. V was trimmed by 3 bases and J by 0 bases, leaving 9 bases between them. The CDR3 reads CASSFTGSSYNEQFF. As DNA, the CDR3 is TGTGCCAGCAGCTTTACAGGGAGCTCCTACAATGAGCAGTTCTTC.

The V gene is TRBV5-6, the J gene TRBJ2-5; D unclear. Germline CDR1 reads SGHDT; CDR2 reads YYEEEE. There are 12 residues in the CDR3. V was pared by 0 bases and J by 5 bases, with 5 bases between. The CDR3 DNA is TGTGCCAGCAGCTTGGTAGTCGAGACCCAGTACTTC. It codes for CASSLVVETQYF.

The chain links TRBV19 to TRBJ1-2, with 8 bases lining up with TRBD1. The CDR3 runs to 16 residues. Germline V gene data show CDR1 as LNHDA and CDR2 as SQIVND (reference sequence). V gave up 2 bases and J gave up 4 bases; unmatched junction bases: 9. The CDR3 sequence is CASSISLPGTGYGYTF. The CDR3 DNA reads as TGTGCCAGTAGTATATCCCTCCCCGGGACAGGCTATGGCTACACCTTC.

CDR3 protein: CATSDLLSGGVHEQFF. For the CDR3, the DNA is TGTGCCACCAGTGATTTACTTAGCGGGGGAGTGCATGAGCAGTTCTTC. This chain uses TRBV24-1 with TRBJ2-1, with 9 bases that match TRBD2. This CDR3 has 16 amino acids. The ends lost 1 base at V and 8 bases at J; junction bases unmatched: 8. Germline CDR1 reads KGHDR; CDR2 reads SFDVKD.

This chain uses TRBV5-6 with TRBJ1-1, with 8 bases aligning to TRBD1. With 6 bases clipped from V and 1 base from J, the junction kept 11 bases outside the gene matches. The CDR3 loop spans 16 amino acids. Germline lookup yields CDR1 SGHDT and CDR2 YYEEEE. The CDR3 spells CASIPRGREGNTEAFF. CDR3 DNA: TGTGCCAGCATACCCAGGGGGCGGGAAGGGAACACTGAAGCTTTCTTT.

The CDR3 nucleotides are TGTGCCAGCAGCGCGATGACAGGACTCACAGATACGCAGTATTTT. Its translation is CASSAMTGLTDTQYF. The chain is built from TRBV5-6 and TRBJ2-3, with a weak D call TRBD1 (6 bases). CDR1 SGHDT and CDR2 YYEEEE come from the germline V gene. This CDR3 region has 15 residues. V lost 4 bases, J lost 2 bases, and 14 bases lay in between.

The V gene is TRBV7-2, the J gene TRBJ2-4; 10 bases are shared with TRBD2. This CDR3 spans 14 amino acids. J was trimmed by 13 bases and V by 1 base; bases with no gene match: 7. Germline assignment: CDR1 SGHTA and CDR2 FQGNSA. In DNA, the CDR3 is TGTGCCAGCAGCTTAGGGACCTTAGCGGGGGGACAGTACTTC. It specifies CASSLGTLAGGQYF. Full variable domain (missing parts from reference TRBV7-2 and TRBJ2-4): GAGVSQSPSNKVTEKGKDVELRCDPISGHTALYWYRQSLGQGLEFLIYFQGNSAPDKSGLPSDRFSAERTGGSVSTLTIQRTQQEDSAVYLCASSLGTLAGGQYFGAGTRLSVL.

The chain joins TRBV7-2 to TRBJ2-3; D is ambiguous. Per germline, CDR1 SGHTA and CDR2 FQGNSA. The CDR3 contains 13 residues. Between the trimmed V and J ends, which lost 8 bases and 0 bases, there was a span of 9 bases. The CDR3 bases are TGTGCCAGCGGAGCCCCTAGCACAGATACGCAGTATTTT. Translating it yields CASGAPSTDTQYF.

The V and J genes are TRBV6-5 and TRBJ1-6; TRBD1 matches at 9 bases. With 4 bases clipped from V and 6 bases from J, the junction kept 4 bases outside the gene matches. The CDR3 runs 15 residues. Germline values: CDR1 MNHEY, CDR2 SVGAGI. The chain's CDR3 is CASSFGTGLNSPLHF. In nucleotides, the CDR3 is TGTGCCAGCAGTTTCGGGACAGGGCTTAATTCACCCCTCCACTTT.

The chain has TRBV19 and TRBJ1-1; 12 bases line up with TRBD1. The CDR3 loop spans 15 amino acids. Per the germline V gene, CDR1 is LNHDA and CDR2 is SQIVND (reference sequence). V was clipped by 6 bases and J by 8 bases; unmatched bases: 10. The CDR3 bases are TGTGCCAGTAGCGGACCGGGACAGGGGGCGAGGGAAGCTTTCTTT. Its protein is CASSGPGQGAREAFF.

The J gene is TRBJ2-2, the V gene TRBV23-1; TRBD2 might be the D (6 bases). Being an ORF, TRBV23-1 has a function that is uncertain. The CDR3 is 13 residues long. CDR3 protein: CAEGGANTGELFF. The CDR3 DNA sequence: TGCGCTGAGGGCGGGGCGAACACCGGGGAGCTGTTTTTT.

The CDR3 nucleotides are TGTGCCAGCAGTTTCGAGGGTCGGAGCAATCAGCCCCAGCATTTT. Translation gives CASSFEGRSNQPQHF. The V and J genes are TRBV27 and TRBJ1-5; D gene ambiguous. The CDR3 extends over 15 amino acids. Germline lookup yields CDR1 MNHEY and CDR2 SMNVEV (reference sequence). The V and J ends lost 3 bases and 1 base respectively, with 10 bases between them.

This CDR3 reads CASSQDLGLPDNEQFF. The CDR3 DNA is TGTGCCAGCAGCCAAGATTTGGGACTACCCGACAATGAGCAGTTCTTC. The chain is built from TRBV14 and TRBJ2-1; 7 positions agree with TRBD2. After removal of 0 bases from V and 5 bases from J, the junction contained 7 bases not matched to a gene. This CDR3 spans 16 amino acids. Germline V CDR1 and CDR2: SGHDN, FVKESK.

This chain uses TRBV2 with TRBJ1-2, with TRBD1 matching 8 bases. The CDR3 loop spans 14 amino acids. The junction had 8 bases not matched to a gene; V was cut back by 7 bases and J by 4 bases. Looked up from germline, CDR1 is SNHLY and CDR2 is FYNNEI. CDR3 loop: CASIVGQGTYGYTF. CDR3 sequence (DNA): TGTGCCAGCATCGTCGGACAGGGTACCTATGGCTACACCTTC. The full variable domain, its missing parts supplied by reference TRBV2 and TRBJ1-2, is EPEVTQTPSHQVTQMGQEVILRCVPISNHLYFYWYRQILGQKVEFLVSFYNNEISEKSEIFDDQFSVERPDGSNFTLKIRSTKLEDSAMYFCASIVGQGTYGYTFGSGTRLTVV.

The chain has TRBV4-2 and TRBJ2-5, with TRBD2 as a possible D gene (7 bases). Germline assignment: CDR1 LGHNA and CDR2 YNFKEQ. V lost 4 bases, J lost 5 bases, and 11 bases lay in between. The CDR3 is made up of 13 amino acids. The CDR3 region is CASSRGGAETQYF. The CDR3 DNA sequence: TGTGCCAGCAGCCGGGGGGGGGCGGAGACCCAGTACTTC.

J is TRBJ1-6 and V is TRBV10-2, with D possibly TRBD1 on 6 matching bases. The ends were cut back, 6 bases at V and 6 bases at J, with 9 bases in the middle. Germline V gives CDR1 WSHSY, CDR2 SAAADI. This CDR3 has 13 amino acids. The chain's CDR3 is CASRGQSNSPLHF. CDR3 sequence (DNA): TGCGCCAGCAGAGGACAGTCTAATTCACCCCTCCACTTT.